The sample holds one count of the clone carrying this T cell receptor (beta chain). This specimen comes from a study of cytomegalovirus exposure and HLA in healthy donors. 13 Jbeta primers and 60 Vbeta primers were used for the PCR. Some clones are missing from TCRdb's copy, which holds only in-frame ones; the method was immunoSEQ multiplex PCR. The data show around 90,000 clones, with 65% seen just once and 5.9% held by the top ten. Sequencing was carried out using PBMCs. The receptor was derived from a boy between 5 and 17 years old in good health and CMV-seropositive.

CDR3 coding DNA: TGTGCCTGGAGTGACAGGGGTGGCTACACCTTC. Its translation: CAWSDRGGYTF. The V gene is TRBV30, the J gene TRBJ1-2, with 7 bases aligning to TRBD1. The length of the CDR3 is 11 residues. Losses at the gene ends were 1 base for V and 7 bases for J; bases not matched to a gene: 0. CDR1 is GTSNPN, CDR2 SVGIG, per germline (reference sequence). The full variable domain, in which reference TRBV30 and TRBJ1-2 provide the parts outside the CDR3, is SQTIHQWPATLVQPVGSPLSLECTVEGTSNPNLYWYRQAAGRGLQLLFYSVGIGQISSEVPQNLSASRPQDRQFILSSKKLLLSDSGFYLCAWSDRGGYTFGSGTRLTVV.